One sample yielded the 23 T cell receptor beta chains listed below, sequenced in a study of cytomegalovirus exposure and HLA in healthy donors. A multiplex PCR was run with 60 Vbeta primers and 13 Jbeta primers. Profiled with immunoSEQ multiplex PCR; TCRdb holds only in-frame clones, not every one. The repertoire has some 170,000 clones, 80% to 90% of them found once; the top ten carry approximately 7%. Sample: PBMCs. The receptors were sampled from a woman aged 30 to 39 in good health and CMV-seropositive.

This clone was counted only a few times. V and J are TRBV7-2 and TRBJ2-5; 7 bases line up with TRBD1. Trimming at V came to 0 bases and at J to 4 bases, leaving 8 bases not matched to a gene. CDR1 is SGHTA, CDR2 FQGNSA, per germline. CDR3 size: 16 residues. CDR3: CASSLALRSGGETQYF. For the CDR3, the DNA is TGTGCCAGCAGCTTAGCGCTGAGATCAGGGGGAGAGACCCAGTACTTC.

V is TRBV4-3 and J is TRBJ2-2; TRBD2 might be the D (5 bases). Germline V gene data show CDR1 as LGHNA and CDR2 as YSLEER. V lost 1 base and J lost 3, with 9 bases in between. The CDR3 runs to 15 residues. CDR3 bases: TGCGCCAGCAGCCAAGTCCGGGAAGACACCGGGGAGCTGTTTTTT. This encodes CASSQVREDTGELFF.

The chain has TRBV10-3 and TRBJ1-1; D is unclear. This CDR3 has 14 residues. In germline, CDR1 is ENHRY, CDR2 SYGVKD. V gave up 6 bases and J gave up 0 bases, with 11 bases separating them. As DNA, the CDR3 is TGTGCCATCAGAAGGAGTCCCCTGAACACTGAAGCTTTCTTT. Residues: CAIRRSPLNTEAFF.

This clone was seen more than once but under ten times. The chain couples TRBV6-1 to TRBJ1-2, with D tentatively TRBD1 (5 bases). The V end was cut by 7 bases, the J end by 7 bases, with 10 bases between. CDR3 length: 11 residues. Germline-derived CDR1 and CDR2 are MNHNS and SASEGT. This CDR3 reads CASTQGRGYTF. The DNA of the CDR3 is TGTGCCAGCACCCAGGGTCGTGGCTACACCTTC.

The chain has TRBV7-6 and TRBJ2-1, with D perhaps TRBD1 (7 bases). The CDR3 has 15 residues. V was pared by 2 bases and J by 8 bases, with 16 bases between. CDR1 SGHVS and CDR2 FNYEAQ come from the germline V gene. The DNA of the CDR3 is TGTGCCAGCAGCTTATTCTCCCAGGGGGGCGATGAGCAGTTCTTC. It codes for CASSLFSQGGDEQFF.

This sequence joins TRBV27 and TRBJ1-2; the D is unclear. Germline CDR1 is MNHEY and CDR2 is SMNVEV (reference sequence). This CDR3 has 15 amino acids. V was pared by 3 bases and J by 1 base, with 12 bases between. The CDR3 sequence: CASSLANSFNYGYTF. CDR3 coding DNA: TGTGCCAGCAGTTTGGCGAACAGCTTTAACTATGGCTACACCTTC.

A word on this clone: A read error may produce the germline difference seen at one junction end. CDR3 protein: CSSSLTGLTNTIYF. CDR3 sequence (DNA): TGTTCCAGCAGCTTAACTGGTCTAACAAACACCATATATTTT. The V call is TRBV7-9, the J call TRBJ1-3; D gene uncertain. The CDR3 consists of 14 residues. From germline, CDR1 is SEHNR and CDR2 FQNEAQ (reference sequence).

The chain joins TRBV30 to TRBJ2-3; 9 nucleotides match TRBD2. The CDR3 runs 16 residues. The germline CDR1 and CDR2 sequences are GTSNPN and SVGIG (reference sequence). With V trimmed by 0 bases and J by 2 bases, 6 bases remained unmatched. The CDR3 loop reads CAWSVPLAGITDTQYF. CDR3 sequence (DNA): TGTGCCTGGAGTGTACCGCTAGCGGGGATCACAGATACGCAGTATTTT.

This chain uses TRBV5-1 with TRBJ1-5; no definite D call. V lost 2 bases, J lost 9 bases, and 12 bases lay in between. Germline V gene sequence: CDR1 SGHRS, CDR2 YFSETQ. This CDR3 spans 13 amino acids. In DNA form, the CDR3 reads TGCGCCAGCAGCTTTTCCCCCCAATGGCCCCAGCATTTT. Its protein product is CASSFSPQWPQHF.

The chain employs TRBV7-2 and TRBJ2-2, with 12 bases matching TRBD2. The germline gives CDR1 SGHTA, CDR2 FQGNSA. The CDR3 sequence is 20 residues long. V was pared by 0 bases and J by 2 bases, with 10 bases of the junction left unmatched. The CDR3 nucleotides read TGTGCCAGCAGCTTAGCCCCTCTACTAGCGGGGGGTTTCAACACCGGGGAGCTGTTTTTT. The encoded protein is CASSLAPLLAGGFNTGELFF. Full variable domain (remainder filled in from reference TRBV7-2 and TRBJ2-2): GAGVSQSPSNKVTEKGKDVELRCDPISGHTALYWYRQSLGQGLEFLIYFQGNSAPDKSGLPSDRFSAERTGGSVSTLTIQRTQQEDSAVYLCASSLAPLLAGGFNTGELFFGEGSRLTVL.

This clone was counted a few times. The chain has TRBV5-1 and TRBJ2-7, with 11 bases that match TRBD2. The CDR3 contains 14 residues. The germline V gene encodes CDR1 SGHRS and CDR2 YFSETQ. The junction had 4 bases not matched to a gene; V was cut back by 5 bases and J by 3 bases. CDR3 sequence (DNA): TGCGCCAGCAGTTCCGGGACTAGCGGCTACGAGCAGTACTTC. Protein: CASSSGTSGYEQYF.

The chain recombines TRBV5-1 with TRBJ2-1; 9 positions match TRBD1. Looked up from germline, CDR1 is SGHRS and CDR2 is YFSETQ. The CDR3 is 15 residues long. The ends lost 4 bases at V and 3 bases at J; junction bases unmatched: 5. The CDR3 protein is CASSDPGQGYNEQFF. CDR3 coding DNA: TGCGCCAGCAGCGACCCGGGACAGGGCTACAATGAGCAGTTCTTC.

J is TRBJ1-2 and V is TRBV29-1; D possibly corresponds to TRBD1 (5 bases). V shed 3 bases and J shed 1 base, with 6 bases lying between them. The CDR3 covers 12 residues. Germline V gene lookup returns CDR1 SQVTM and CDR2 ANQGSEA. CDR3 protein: CSVDDSNYGYTF. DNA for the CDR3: TGCAGCGTTGATGACAGTAACTATGGCTACACCTTC. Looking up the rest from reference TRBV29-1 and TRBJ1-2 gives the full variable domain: SAVISQKPSRDICQRGTSLTIQCQVDSQVTMMFWYRQQPGQSLTLIATANQGSEATYESGFVIDKFPISRPNLTFSTLTVSNMSPEDSSIYLCSVDDSNYGYTFGSGTRLTVV.

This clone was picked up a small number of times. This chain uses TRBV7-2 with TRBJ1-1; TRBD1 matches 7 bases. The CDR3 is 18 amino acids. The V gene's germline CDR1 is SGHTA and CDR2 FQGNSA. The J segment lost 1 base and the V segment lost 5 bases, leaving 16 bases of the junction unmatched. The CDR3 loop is CASSPRGVRQGSNTEAFF. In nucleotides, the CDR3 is TGTGCCAGCAGCCCCCGGGGAGTTAGACAGGGTTCGAACACTGAAGCTTTCTTT.

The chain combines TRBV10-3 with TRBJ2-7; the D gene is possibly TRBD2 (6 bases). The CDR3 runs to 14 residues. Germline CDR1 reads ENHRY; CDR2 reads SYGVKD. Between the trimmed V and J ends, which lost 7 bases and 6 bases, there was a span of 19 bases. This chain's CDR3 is CAINDAGFLGEQYF. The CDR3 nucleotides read TGTGCCATCAATGATGCGGGGTTTCTCGGCGAGCAGTACTTC.

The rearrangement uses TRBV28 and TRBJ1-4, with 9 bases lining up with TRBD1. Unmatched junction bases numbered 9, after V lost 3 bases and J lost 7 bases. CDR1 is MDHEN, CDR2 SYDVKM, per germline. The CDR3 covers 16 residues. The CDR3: CASSFPGGTGSEKLFF. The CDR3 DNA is TGTGCCAGCAGTTTTCCAGGCGGGACAGGGAGTGAAAAACTGTTTTTT.

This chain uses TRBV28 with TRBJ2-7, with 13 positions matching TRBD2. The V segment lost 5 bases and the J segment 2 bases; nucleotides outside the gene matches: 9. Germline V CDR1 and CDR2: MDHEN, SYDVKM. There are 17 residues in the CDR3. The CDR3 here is CASSTMGLAGFAYEQYF. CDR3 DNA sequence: TGTGCCAGCAGTACAATGGGACTAGCGGGGTTCGCCTACGAGCAGTACTTC.

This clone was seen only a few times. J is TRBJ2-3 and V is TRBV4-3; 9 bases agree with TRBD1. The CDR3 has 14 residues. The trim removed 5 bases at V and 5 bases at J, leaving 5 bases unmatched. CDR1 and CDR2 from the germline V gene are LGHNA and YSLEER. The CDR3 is CASSYRQGEDTQYF. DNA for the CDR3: TGCGCCAGCAGCTACCGACAGGGGGAAGATACGCAGTATTTT.

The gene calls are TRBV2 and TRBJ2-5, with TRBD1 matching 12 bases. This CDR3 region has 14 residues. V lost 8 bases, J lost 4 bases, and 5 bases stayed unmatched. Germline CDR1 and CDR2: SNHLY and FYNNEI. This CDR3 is CASLGTGGPETQYF. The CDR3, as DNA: TGTGCCAGCCTTGGGACAGGGGGCCCAGAGACCCAGTACTTC.

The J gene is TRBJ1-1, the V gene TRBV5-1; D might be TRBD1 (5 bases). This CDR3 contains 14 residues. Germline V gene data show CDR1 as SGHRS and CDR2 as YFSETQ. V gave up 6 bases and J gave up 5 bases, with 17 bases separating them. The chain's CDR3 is CASNPIGGETEAFF. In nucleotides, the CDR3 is TGCGCCAGCAACCCAATCGGGGGAGAGACTGAAGCTTTCTTT. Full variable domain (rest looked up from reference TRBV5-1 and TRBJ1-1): KAGVTQTPRYLIKTRGQQVTLSCSPISGHRSVSWYQQTPGQGLQFLFEYFSETQRNKGNFPGRFSGRQFSNSRSEMNVSTLELGDSALYLCASNPIGGETEAFFGQGTRLTVV.

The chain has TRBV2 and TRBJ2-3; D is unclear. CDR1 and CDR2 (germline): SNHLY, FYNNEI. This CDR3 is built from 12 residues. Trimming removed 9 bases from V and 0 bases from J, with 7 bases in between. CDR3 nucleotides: TGTGCCAGTACAGCTAGCACAGATACGCAGTATTTT. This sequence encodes CASTASTDTQYF.

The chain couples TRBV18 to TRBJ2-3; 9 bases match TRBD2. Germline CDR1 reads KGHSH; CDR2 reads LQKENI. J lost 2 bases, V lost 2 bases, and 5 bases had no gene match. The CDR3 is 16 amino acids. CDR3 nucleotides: TGTGCCAGCTCACCAACTCTAGCGGGGCTCACAGATACGCAGTATTTT. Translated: CASSPTLAGLTDTQYF.

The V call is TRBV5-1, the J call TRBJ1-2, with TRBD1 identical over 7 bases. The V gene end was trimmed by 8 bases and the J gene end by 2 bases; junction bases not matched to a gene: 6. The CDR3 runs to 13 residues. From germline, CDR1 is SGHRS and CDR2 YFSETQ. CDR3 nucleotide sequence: TGCGCCAGTAGGGACAGTCCAAACTATGGCTACACCTTC. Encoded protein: CASRDSPNYGYTF.